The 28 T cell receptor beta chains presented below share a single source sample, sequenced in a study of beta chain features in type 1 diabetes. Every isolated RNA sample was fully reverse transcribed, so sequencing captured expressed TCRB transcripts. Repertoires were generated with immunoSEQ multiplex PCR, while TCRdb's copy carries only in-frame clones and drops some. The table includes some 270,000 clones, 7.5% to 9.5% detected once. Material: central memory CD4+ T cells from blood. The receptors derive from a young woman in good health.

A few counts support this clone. The CDR3: CASRSPGQGNSPLHF. The CDR3 region has the DNA TGTGCCAGCAGATCCCCAGGGCAGGGTAACTCACCCCTCCACTTT. V gene TRBV6-6 combines with J gene TRBJ1-6, with a weak D call TRBD1 (5 bases). The CDR3 sequence is 15 residues long. V was trimmed by 6 bases and J by 10 bases, leaving 19 bases between them. The germline V gene encodes CDR1 MNHNY and CDR2 SVGAGI (reference sequence).

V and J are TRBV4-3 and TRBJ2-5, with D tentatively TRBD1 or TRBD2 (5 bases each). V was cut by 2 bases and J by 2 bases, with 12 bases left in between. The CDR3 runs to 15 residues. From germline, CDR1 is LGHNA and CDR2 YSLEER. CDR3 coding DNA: TGCGCCAGCAGCCAAACGGGACCAACACAAGAGACCCAGTACTTC. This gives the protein CASSQTGPTQETQYF.

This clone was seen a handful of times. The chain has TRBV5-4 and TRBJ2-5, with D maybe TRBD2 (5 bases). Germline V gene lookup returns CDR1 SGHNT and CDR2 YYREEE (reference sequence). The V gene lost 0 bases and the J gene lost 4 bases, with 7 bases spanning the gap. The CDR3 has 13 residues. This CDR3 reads CASSLEEAETQYF. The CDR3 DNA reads TGTGCCAGCAGCTTGGAGGAGGCAGAGACCCAGTACTTC.

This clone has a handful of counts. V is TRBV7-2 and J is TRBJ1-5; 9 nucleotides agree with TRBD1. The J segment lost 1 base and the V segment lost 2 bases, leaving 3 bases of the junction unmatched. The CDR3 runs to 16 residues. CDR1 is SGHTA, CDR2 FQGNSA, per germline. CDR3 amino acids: CASSLSGQGSNQPQHF. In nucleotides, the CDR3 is TGTGCCAGCAGCTTATCAGGACAGGGGAGCAATCAGCCCCAGCATTTT.

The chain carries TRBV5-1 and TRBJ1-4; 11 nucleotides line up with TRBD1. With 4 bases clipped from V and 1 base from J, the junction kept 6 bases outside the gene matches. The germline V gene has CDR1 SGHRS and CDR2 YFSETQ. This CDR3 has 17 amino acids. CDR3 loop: CASSPPGQGGTNEKLFF. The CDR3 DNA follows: TGCGCCAGCAGCCCACCGGGACAGGGGGGAACTAATGAAAAACTGTTTTTT.

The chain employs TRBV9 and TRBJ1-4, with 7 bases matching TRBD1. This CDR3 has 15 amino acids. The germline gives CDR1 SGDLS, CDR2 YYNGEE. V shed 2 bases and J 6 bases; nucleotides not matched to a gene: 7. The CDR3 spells CASSVAGTAYEKLFF. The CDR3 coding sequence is TGTGCCAGCAGCGTCGCCGGGACAGCATATGAAAAACTGTTTTTT.

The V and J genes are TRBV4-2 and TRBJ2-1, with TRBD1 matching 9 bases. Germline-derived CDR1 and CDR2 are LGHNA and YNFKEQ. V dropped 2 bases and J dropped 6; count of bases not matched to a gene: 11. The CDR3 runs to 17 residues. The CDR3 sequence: CASSQRQAGQGVNEQFF. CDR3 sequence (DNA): TGTGCCAGCAGCCAACGTCAAGCGGGACAGGGAGTCAATGAGCAGTTCTTC.

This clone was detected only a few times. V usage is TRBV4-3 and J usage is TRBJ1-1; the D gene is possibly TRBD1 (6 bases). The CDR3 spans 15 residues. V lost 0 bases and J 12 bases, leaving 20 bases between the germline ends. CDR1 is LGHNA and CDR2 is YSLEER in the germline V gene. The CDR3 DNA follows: TGCGCCAGCAGCCAAGAAGGTCCGAGGGGGGTTGTGCCTTTCTTT. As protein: CASSQEGPRGVVPFF.

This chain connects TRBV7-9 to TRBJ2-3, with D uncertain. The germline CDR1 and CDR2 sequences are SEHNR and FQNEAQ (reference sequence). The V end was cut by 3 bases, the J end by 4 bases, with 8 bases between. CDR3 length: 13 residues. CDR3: CASSFAPSDTQYF. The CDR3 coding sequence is TGTGCCAGCAGCTTCGCGCCATCAGATACGCAGTATTTT. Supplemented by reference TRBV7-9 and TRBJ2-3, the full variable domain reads DTGVSQNPRHKITKRGQNVTFRCDPISEHNRLYWYRQTLGQGPEFLTYFQNEAQLEKSRLLSDRFSAERPKGSFSTLEIQRTEQGDSAMYLCASSFAPSDTQYFGPGTRLTVL.

The CDR3 DNA sequence: TGCGCCAGCAGTAGAGGGGAGATAACAGAGACCCAGTACTTC. Amino acids: CASSRGEITETQYF. The gene calls are TRBV5-1 and TRBJ2-5; either TRBD1 or TRBD2 may supply D (5 bases each). The CDR3 is made up of 14 amino acids. CDR1 and CDR2 from the germline V gene are SGHRS and YFSETQ. Trimming pared 5 bases from V and 4 bases from J, leaving 15 bases between.

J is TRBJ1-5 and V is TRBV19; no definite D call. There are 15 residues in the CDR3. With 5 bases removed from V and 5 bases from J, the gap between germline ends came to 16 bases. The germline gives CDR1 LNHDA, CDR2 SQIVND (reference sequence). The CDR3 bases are TGTGCCAGTAGTTCATGGACGGAGACTCATCAGCCCCAGCATTTT. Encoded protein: CASSSWTETHQPQHF. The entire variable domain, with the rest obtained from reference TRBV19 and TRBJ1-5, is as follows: DGGITQSPKYLFRKEGQNVTLSCEQNLNHDAMYWYRQDPGQGLRLIYYSQIVNDFQKGDIAEGYSVSREKKESFPLTVTSAQKNPTAFYLCASSSWTETHQPQHFGDGTRLSIL.

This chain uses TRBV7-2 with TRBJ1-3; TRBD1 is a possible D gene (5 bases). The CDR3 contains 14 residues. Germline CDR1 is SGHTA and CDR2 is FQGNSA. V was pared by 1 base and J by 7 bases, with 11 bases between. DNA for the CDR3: TGTGCCAGCAGCTTAGGTGGGACGGGGAACACCATATATTTT. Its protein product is CASSLGGTGNTIYF.

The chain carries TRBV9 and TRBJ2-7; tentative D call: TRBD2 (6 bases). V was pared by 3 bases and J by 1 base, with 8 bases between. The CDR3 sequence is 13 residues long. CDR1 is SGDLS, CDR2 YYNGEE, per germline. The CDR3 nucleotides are TGTGCCAGCAGCGCCGGAGGGTCCTACGAGCAGTACTTC. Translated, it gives CASSAGGSYEQYF. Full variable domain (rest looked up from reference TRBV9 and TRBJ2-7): DSGVTQTPKHLITATGQRVTLRCSPRSGDLSVYWYQQSLDQGLQFLIQYYNGEERAKGNILERFSAQQFPDLHSELNLSSLELGDSALYFCASSAGGSYEQYFGPGTRLTVT.

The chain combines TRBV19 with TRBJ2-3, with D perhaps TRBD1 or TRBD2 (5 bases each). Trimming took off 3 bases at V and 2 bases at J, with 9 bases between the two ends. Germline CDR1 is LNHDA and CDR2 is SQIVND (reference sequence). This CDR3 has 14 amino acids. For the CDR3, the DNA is TGTGCCAGTAGTATGGGACGGACCACAGATACGCAGTATTTT. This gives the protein CASSMGRTTDTQYF. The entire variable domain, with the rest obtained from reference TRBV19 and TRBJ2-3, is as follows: DGGITQSPKYLFRKEGQNVTLSCEQNLNHDAMYWYRQDPGQGLRLIYYSQIVNDFQKGDIAEGYSVSREKKESFPLTVTSAQKNPTAFYLCASSMGRTTDTQYFGPGTRLTVL.

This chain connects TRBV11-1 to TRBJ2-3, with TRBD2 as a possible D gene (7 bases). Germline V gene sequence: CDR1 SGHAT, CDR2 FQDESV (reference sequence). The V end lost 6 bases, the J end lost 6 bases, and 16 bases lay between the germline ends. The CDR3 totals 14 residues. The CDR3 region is CASSQGTTEDTQYF. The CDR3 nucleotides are TGTGCCAGCAGTCAGGGGACTACGGAGGATACGCAGTATTTT.

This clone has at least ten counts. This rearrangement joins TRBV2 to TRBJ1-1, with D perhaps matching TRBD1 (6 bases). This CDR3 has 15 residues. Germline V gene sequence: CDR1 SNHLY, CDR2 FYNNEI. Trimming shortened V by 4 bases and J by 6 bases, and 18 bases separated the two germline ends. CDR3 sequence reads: CASSGFQGSGAEAFF. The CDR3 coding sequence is TGTGCCAGCAGTGGATTCCAGGGGAGTGGGGCTGAAGCTTTCTTT.

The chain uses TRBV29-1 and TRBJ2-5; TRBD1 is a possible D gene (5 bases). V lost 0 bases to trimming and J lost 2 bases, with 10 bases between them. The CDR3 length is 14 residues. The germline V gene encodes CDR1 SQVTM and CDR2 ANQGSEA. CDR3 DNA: TGCAGCGTTGAAGAAACGACAGCGCAAGAGACCCAGTACTTC. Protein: CSVEETTAQETQYF. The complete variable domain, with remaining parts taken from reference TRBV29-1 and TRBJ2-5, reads SAVISQKPSRDICQRGTSLTIQCQVDSQVTMMFWYRQQPGQSLTLIATANQGSEATYESGFVIDKFPISRPNLTFSTLTVSNMSPEDSSIYLCSVEETTAQETQYFGPGTRLLVL.

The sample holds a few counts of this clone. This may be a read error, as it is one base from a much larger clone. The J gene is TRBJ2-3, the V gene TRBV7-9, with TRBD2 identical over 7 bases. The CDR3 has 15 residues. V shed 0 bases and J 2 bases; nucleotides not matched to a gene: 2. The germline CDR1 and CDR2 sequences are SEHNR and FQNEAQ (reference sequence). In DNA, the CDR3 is TGTGCCAGCAGCTTAGCTAGCGGGCTCACAGATACGCAGTATTTT. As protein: CASSLASGLTDTQYF.

CDR3 region: CASSYSAVSGNTIYF. DNA of the CDR3: TGTGCCAGCAGTTACTCGGCCGTTTCTGGAAACACCATATATTTT. The chain uses TRBV6-5 and TRBJ1-3, with D hard to call. The CDR3 has 15 residues. Trimming shortened V by 0 bases and J by 1 base, and 7 bases separated the two germline ends. From germline, CDR1 is MNHEY and CDR2 SVGAGI.

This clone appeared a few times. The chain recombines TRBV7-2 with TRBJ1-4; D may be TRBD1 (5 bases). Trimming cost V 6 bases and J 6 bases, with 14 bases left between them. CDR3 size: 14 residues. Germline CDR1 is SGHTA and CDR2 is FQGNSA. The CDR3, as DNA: TGTGCCAGCAGGACCGGGACCGCCGATGAAAAACTGTTTTTT. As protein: CASRTGTADEKLFF. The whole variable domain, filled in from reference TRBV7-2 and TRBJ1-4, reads GAGVSQSPSNKVTEKGKDVELRCDPISGHTALYWYRQSLGQGLEFLIYFQGNSAPDKSGLPSDRFSAERTGGSVSTLTIQRTQQEDSAVYLCASRTGTADEKLFFGSGTQLSVL.

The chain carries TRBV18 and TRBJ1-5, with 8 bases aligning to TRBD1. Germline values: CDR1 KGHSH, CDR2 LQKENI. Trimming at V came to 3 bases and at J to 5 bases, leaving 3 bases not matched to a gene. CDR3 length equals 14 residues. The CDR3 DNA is TGTGCCAGCTCACCTGACAGGGGTGATCAGCCCCAGCATTTT. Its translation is CASSPDRGDQPQHF. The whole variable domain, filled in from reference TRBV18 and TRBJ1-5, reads NAGVMQNPRHLVRRRGQEARLRCSPMKGHSHVYWYRQLPEEGLKFMVYLQKENIIDESGMPKERFSAEFPKEGPSILRIQQVVRGDSAAYFCASSPDRGDQPQHFGDGTRLSIL.

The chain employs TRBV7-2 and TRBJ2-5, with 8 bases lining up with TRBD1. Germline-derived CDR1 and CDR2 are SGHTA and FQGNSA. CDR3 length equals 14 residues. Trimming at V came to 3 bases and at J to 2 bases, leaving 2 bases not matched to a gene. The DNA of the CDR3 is TGTGCCAGCAGCTTTCAGGGGGCACAAGAGACCCAGTACTTC. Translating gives CASSFQGAQETQYF.

Here the CDR3 DNA reads TGTGCCAGCAGCTTGGGTACACGGACCGGGGAGCTGTTTTTT. It translates to CASSLGTRTGELFF. The chain couples TRBV5-4 to TRBJ2-2; no reliable D call. V lost 0 bases and J lost 5, with 8 bases in between. There are 14 residues in the CDR3. In germline, CDR1 is SGHNT, CDR2 YYREEE (reference sequence).

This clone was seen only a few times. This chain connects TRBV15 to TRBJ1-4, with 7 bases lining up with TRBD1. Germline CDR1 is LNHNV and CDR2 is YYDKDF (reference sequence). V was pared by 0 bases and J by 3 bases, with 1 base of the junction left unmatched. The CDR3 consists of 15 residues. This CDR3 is CATSREGTANEKLFF. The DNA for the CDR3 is TGTGCCACCAGCAGAGAGGGGACAGCTAATGAAAAACTGTTTTTT.

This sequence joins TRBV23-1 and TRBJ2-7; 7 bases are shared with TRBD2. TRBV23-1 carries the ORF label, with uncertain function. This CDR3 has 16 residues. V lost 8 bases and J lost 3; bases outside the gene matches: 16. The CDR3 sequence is CASGGGEGLNNYEQYV. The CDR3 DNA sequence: TGCGCCAGCGGGGGAGGTGAGGGACTAAACAACTACGAGCAGTACGTC.

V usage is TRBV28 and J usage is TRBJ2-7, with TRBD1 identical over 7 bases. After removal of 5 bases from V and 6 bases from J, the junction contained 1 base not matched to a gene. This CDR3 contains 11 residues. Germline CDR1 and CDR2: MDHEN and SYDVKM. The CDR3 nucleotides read TGTGCCAGCAGTAACAGGGGCGAGCAGTACGTC. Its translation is CASSNRGEQYV.

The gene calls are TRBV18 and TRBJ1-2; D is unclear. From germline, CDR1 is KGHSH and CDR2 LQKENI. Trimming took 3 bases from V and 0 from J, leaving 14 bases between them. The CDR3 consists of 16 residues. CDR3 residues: CASSPFGGRANYGYTF. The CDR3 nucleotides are TGTGCCAGCTCACCGTTCGGTGGCAGAGCTAACTATGGCTACACCTTC.

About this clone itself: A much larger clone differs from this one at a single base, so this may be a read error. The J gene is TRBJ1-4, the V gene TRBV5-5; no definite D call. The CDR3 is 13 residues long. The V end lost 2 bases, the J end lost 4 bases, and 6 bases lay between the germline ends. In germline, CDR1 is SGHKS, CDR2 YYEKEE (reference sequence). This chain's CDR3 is CASSLRFNEKLFF. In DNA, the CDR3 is TGTGCCAGCAGCTTACGATTTAATGAAAAACTGTTTTTT.